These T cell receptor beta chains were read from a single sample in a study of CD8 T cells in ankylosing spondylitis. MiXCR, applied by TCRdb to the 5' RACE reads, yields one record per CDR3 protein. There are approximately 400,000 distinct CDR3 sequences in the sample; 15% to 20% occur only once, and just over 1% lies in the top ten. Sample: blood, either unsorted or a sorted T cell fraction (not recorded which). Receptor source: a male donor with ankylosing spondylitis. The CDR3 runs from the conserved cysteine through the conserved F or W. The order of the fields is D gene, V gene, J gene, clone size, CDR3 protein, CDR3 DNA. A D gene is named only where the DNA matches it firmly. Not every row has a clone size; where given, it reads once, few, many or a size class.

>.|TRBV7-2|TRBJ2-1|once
CASRRRLSSYNEQFF
TGTGCCAGTCGCAGGAGGCTGAGCTCCTACAATGAGCAGTTCTTC
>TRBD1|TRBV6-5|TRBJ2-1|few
CASSSGTGGQREYNEQFF
TGTGCCAGCAGTTCCGGGACAGGGGGCCAGCGGGAGTACAATGAGCAGTTCTTC
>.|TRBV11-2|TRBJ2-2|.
CASSPTSGGGSGELFF
TGTGCCAGCAGCCCCACGTCCGGAGGGGGTTCCGGGGAGCTGTTTTTT
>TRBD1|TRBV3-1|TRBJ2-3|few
CASSEYGTEDTDTQYF
TGTGCCAGCAGCGAATACGGGACAGAGGACACAGATACGCAGTATTTT
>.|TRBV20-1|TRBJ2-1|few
CSASGTFRTRGNEQFF
TGCAGTGCTAGTGGGACTTTCCGTACGCGGGGCAATGAGCAGTTCTTC
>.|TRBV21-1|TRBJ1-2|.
CASSKGGTGGAKYGYTF
TGTGCCAGCAGCAAAGGAGGGACAGGGGGCGCGAAGTATGGCTACACCTTC
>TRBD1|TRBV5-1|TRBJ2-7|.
CASSKRQGTYEQYF
TGCGCCAGCAGCAAACGACAGGGGACCTACGAGCAGTACTTC
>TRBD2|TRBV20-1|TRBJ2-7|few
CSARGTSGSTRAYEQYF
TGCAGTGCTAGAGGGACTAGCGGATCAACGAGGGCCTACGAGCAGTACTTC
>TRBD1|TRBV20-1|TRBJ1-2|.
CSARTGRGIYGYTF
TGCAGTGCTAGGACAGGGCGTGGTATCTATGGCTACACCTTC
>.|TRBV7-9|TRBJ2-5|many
CASSGWDKQETQYF
TGTGCCAGCAGCGGTTGGGACAAACAAGAGACCCAGTACTTC
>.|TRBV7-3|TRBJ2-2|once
CASSLTGAQKTGELFF
TGTGCCAGCAGCTTAACGGGGGCACAGAAGACCGGGGAGCTGTTTTTT
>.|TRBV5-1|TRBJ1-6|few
CASSLSDPVNSPLHF
TGCGCCAGCAGCTTAAGTGACCCGGTTAATTCACCCCTCCACTTT
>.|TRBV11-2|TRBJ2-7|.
CASRPLRGGKLYEQYF
TGTGCCAGCAGACCACTCAGGGGGGGCAAACTCTACGAGCAGTACTTC
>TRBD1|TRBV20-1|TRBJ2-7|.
CSARDSLNRQGSYEQYF
TGCAGTGCTAGAGATAGCTTAAACCGACAGGGGTCCTACGAGCAGTACTTC
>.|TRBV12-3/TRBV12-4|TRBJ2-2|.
CASTLLGSVTGELFF
TGTGCCAGCACTCTGCTAGGGAGTGTAACCGGGGAGCTGTTTTTT
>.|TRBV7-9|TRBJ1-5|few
CASSSPGQPQHF
TGTGCCAGCAGCTCGCCGGGTCAGCCCCAGCATTTT
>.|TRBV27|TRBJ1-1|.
CASSFWGNTEAFF
TGTGCCAGCAGTTTTTGGGGAAACACTGAAGCTTTCTTT
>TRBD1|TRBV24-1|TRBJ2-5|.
CATSSGTGVKETQYF
TGTGCCACCAGTTCTGGGACAGGGGTGAAAGAGACCCAGTACTTC
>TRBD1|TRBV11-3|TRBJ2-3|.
CASSPGQGARDTQYF
TGTGCCAGCAGCCCCGGACAGGGGGCAAGAGATACGCAGTATTTT
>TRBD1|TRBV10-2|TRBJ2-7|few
CASRQGDEQYF
TGTGCCAGCAGACAGGGGGACGAGCAGTACTTC
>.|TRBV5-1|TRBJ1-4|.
CASSLGRGTTNEKLFF
TGCGCCAGCAGCTTGGGAAGGGGAACAACTAATGAAAAACTGTTTTTT
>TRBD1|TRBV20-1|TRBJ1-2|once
CSARGDRSLEGYTF
TGCAGTGCTAGAGGGGACAGGTCCCTGGAGGGCTACACCTTC
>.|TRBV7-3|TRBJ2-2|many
CASSSTGELFF
TGTGCCAGCAGCAGTACCGGGGAGCTGTTTTTT
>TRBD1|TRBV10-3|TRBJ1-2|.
CAISEQGDGYTF
TGTGCCATCAGCGAGCAGGGGGATGGCTACACCTTC
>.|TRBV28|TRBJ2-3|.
CASKDGDMVDTQYF
TGTGCCAGCAAAGATGGCGATATGGTAGATACGCAGTATTTT
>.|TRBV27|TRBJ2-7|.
CASSFVASSYEQYF
TGTGCCAGCAGTTTTGTGGCGAGCTCCTACGAGCAGTACTTC